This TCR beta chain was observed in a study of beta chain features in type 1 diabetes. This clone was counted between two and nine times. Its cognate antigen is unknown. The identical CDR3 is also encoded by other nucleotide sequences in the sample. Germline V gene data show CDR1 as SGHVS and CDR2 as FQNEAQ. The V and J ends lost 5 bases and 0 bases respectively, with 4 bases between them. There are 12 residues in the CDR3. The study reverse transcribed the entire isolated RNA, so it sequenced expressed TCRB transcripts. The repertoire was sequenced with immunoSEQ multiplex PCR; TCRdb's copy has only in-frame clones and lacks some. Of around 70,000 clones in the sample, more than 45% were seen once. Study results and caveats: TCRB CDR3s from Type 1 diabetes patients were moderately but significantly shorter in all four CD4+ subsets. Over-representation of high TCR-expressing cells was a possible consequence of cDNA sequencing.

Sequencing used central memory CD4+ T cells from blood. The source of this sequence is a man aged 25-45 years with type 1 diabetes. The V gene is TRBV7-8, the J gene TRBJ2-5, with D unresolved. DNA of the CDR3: TGTGCCAGCAGCCGTGACCAAGAGACCCAGTACTTC. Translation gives CASSRDQETQYF.